These T cell receptor beta chains were read from a single sample in a study of blood T cell repertoires in COVID-19. Libraries were prepared by immunoSEQ multiplex PCR; TCRdb keeps only in-frame clonotypes and omits some of them. The profile shows 150,000 or so clones, more than 70% of them singletons. Source material: PBMCs or T cells enriched from blood (not recorded which). These TCRs come from a man aged 55 to 70 who had recovered from COVID-19. The CDR3 runs from the conserved cysteine through the conserved F or W. D genes are given only for firm matches. Expanded clones get a size class; other rows say once, few or many, or leave the size out.

V gene: TRBV28
D gene: TRBD1
J gene: TRBJ1-2
clone size: NA
CDR3 protein: CASSSAGTGGSSGYTF
CDR3 DNA: TGTGCCAGCAGCTCCGCTGGGACAGGGGGCTCTAGTGGCTACACCTTC

V gene: TRBV5-1
D gene: NA
J gene: TRBJ1-1
clone size: NA
CDR3 protein: CASRRSGDMNTEAFF
CDR3 DNA: TGCGCCAGCAGAAGGAGTGGGGACATGAACACTGAAGCTTTCTTT

V gene: TRBV4-1
D gene: TRBD2
J gene: TRBJ2-7
clone size: NA
CDR3 protein: CASSQDQLAGAIEQYF
CDR3 DNA: TGCGCCAGCAGCCAAGATCAACTAGCGGGAGCTATCGAGCAGTACTTC

V gene: TRBV6-5
D gene: NA
J gene: TRBJ1-5
clone size: NA
CDR3 protein: CASNRFNQPQHF
CDR3 DNA: TGTGCCAGCAATCGGTTCAATCAGCCCCAGCATTTT

V gene: TRBV10-3
D gene: NA
J gene: TRBJ2-2
clone size: NA
CDR3 protein: CAIQAVRGTGELFF
CDR3 DNA: TGTGCCATCCAAGCGGTTAGAGGCACCGGGGAGCTGTTTTTT

V gene: TRBV7-3
D gene: TRBD2
J gene: TRBJ2-7
clone size: NA
CDR3 protein: CASSLEPGAGVNEQYF
CDR3 DNA: TGTGCCAGCAGCTTAGAGCCCGGAGCGGGAGTGAACGAGCAGTACTTC

V gene: TRBV6-1
D gene: NA
J gene: TRBJ1-2
clone size: once
CDR3 protein: CASSEDDQARVTF
CDR3 DNA: TGTGCCAGCAGTGAAGACGATCAAGCCAGGGTCACCTTC

V gene: TRBV5-1
D gene: TRBD2
J gene: TRBJ2-5
clone size: NA
CDR3 protein: CASRSGRVETQYF
CDR3 DNA: TGTGCCAGCAGGAGCGGGAGGGTAGAGACCCAGTACTTC

V gene: TRBV7-2
D gene: TRBD2
J gene: TRBJ2-3
clone size: NA
CDR3 protein: CASSLVAGGADTQYF
CDR3 DNA: TGTGCCAGCAGCTTAGTGGCGGGAGGGGCGGATACGCAGTATTTT

V gene: TRBV2
D gene: TRBD1
J gene: TRBJ1-5
clone size: NA
CDR3 protein: CASSVVRGRDQPQHF
CDR3 DNA: TGTGCCAGCAGTGTTGTGAGGGGGCGGGATCAGCCCCAGCATTTT

V gene: TRBV11-1
D gene: NA
J gene: TRBJ2-7
clone size: NA
CDR3 protein: CASSLRGSEQYF
CDR3 DNA: TGTGCCAGCAGCTTAAGGGGAAGCGAGCAGTACTTC

V gene: TRBV6-5
D gene: TRBD1
J gene: TRBJ1-4
clone size: NA
CDR3 protein: CASSRGQGAGEKLFF
CDR3 DNA: TGTGCCAGCAGTCGAGGTCAGGGGGCGGGTGAAAAACTGTTTTTT

V gene: TRBV19
D gene: NA
J gene: TRBJ1-5
clone size: NA
CDR3 protein: CASGGLGDSQPQHF
CDR3 DNA: TGTGCCAGTGGGGGCCTCGGGGATAGCCAGCCCCAGCATTTT

V gene: TRBV3-1/TRBV3-2
D gene: NA
J gene: TRBJ2-7
clone size: NA
CDR3 protein: CASSQISSYEQYF
CDR3 DNA: TGTGCCAGCAGCCAAATCTCCAGCTACGAGCAGTACTTC

V gene: TRBV29-1
D gene: TRBD1
J gene: TRBJ2-7
clone size: NA
CDR3 protein: CSVEVSVGQLEYF
CDR3 DNA: TGCAGCGTTGAAGTCTCGGTGGGACAGCTAGAGTACTTC